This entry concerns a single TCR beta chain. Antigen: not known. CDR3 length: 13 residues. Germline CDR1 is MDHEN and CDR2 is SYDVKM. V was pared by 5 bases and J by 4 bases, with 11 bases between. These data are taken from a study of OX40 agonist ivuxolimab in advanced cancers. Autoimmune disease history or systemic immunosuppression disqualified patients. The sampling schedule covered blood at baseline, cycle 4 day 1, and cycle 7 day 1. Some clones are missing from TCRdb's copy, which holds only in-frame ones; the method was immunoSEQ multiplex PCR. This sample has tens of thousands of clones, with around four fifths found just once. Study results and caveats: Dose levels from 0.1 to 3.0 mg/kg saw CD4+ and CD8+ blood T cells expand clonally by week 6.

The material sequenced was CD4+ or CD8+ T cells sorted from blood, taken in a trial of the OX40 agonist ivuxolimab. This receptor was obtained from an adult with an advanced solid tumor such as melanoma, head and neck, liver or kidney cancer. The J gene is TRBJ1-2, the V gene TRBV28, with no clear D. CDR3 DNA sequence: TGTGCCAGCAGTAGTTTAGGGCTCTATGGCTACACCTTC. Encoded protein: CASSSLGLYGYTF.